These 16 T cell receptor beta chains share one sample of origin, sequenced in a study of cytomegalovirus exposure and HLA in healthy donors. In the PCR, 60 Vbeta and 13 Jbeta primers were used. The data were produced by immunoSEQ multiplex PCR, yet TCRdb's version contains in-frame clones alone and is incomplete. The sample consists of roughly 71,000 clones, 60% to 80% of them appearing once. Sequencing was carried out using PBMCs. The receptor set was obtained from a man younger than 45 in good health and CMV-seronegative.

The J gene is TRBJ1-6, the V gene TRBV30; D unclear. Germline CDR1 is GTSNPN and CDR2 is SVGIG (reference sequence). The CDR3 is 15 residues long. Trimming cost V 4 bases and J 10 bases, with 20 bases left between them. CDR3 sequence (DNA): TGTGCCTGGACCGTCCGGGGAGGTGATGGCTCACCCCTCCACTTT. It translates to CAWTVRGGDGSPLHF.

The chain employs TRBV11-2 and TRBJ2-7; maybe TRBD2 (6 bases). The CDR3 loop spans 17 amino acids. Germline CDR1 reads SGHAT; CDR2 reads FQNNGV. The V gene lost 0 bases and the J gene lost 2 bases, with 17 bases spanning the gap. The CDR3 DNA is TGTGCCAGCAGCTTAGATTCACTAGGGACTCACCCCTACGAGCAGTACTTC. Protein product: CASSLDSLGTHPYEQYF. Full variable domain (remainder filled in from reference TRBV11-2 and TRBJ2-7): EAGVAQSPRYKIIEKRQSVAFWCNPISGHATLYWYQQILGQGPKLLIQFQNNGVVDDSQLPKDRFSAERLKGVDSTLKIQPAKLEDSAVYLCASSLDSLGTHPYEQYFGPGTRLTVT.

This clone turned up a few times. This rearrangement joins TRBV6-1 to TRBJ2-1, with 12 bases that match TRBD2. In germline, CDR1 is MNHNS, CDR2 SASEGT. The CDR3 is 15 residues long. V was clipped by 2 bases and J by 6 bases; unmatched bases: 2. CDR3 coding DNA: TGTGCCAGCAGTGAACTAGCGGGGGGGCCCAATGAGCAGTTCTTC. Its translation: CASSELAGGPNEQFF.

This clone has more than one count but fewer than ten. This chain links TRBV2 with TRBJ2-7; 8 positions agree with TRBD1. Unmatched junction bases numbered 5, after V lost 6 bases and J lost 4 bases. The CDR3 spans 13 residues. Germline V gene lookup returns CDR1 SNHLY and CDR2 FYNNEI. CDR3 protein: CASSGQGVYEQYF. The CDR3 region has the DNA TGTGCCAGCAGCGGACAGGGAGTGTACGAGCAGTACTTC.

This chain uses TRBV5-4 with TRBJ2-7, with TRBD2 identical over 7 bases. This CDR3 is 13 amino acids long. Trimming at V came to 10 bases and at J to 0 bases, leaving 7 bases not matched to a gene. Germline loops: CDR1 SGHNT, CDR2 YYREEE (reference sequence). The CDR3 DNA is TGTGCCTGGGCAGCGGGACCCTCCTACGAGCAGTACTTC. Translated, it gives CAWAAGPSYEQYF.

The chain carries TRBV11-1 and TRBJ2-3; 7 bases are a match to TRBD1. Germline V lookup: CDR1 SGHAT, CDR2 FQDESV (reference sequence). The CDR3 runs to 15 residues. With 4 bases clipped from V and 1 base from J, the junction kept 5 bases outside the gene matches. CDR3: CASSSAGTGTDTQYF. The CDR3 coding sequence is TGTGCCAGCAGCTCCGCCGGGACAGGCACAGATACGCAGTATTTT.

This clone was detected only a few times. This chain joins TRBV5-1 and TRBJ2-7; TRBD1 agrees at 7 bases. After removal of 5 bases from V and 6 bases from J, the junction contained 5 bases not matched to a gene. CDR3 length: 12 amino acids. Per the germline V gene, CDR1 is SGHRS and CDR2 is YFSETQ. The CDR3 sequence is CASSAAGGEQYF. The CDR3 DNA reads TGCGCCAGCAGTGCGGCAGGGGGCGAGCAGTACTTC.

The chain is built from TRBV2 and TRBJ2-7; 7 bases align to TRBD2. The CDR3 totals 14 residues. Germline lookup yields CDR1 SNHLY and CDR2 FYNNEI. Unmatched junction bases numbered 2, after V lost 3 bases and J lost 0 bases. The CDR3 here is CASSDGGGSYEQYF. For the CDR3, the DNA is TGTGCCAGCAGTGACGGCGGGGGCTCCTACGAGCAGTACTTC.

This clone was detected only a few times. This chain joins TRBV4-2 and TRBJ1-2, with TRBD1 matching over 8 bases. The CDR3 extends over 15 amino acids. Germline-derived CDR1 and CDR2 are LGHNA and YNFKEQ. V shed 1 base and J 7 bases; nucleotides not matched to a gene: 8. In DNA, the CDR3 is TGTGCCAGCAGCCAAGTCGGCCAGGGGGCAAGTGGCTACACCTTC. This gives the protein CASSQVGQGASGYTF.

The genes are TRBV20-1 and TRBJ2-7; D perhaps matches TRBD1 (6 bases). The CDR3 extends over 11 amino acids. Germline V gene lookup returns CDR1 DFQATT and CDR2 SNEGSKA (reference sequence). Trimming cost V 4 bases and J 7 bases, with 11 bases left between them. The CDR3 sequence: CSAMGAGEQYF. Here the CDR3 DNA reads TGCAGTGCTATGGGGGCCGGGGAGCAGTACTTC.

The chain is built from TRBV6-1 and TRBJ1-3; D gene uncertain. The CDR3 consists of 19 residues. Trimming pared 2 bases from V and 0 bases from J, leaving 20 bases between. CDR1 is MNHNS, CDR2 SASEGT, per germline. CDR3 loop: CASSEFSWRRRYSGNTIYF. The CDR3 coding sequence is TGTGCCAGCAGTGAATTTAGCTGGCGGAGGAGGTACTCTGGAAACACCATATATTTT.

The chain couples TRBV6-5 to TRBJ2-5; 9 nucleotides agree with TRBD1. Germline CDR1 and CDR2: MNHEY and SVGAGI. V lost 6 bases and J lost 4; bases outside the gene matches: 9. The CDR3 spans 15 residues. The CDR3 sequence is CASSRRDRVTETQYF. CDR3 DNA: TGTGCCAGCAGCCGAAGGGACAGGGTGACAGAGACCCAGTACTTC.

CDR3 residues: CASSQSAGGDYGYTF. The CDR3 DNA reads TGTGCCAGCAGCCAATCGGCAGGGGGCGACTATGGCTACACCTTC. This chain uses TRBV16 with TRBJ1-2, with 8 nucleotides matching TRBD1. V lost 0 bases and J lost 3; bases outside the gene matches: 3. The CDR3 runs 15 residues. Germline assignment: CDR1 KGHSY and CDR2 FQNENV.

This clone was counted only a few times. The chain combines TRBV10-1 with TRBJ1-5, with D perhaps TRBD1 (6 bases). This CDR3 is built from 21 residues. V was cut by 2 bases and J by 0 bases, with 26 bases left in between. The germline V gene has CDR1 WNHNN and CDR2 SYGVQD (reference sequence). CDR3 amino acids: CASSEGTLKWNREHSNQPQHF. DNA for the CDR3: TGCGCCAGCAGTGAGGGAACCCTGAAATGGAACAGGGAACATAGCAATCAGCCCCAGCATTTT.

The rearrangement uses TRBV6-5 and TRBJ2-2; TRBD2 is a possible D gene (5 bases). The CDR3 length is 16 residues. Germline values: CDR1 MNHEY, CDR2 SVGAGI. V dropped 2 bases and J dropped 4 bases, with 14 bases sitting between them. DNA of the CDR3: TGTGCCAGCAGTTACGGCTTCGGAGGAATCACCGGGGAGCTGTTTTTT. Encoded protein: CASSYGFGGITGELFF.

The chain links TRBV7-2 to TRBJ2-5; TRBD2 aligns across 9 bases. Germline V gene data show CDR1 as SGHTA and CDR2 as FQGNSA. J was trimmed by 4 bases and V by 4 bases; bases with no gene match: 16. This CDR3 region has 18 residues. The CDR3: CASSSPSVAGVRGETQYF. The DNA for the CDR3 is TGTGCCAGCAGCTCCCCCTCCGTAGCGGGGGTGAGAGGAGAGACCCAGTACTTC.